This T cell receptor (beta chain) was found in a study of OX40 agonist ivuxolimab in advanced cancers. Per germline, CDR1 SGHRS and CDR2 YFSETQ. V was cut by 7 bases and J by 3 bases, with 22 bases left in between. This CDR3 spans 16 amino acids. Study conclusions and caveats: Expanded peripheral T cell antigen specificity was not determined.

As regards this clone: Its antigen is not known.

Clones were sequenced by immunoSEQ multiplex PCR, and TCRdb holds only the in-frame ones, with some missing. The sample carries approximately 90,000 clones, nearly 90% recorded once. The material sequenced was CD4+ or CD8+ T cells sorted from blood, taken in a trial of the OX40 agonist ivuxolimab. The chain links TRBV5-1 to TRBJ1-1; D might be TRBD1 (5 bases). This receptor was obtained from an adult with an advanced solid tumor such as melanoma, head and neck, liver or kidney cancer. CDR3 region: CASPIGGAREDTEAFF. The CDR3 DNA reads TGCGCCAGCCCGATCGGAGGGGCGCGGGAAGACACTGAAGCTTTCTTT.